These 13 T cell receptor beta chains were all obtained from the same sample, sequenced in a study of blood T cells in healthy people across ages. It was with a sample-barcoded 5' primer and a J-beta primer mix that a second PCR of roughly 7 to 11 cycles was run. A single record per CDR3 protein comes from TCRdb applying MiXCR to the 5' RACE reads. The sample consists of about 680,000 distinct CDR3 sequences, roughly 49% of them appearing once. The sequenced sample consisted of blood. The receptors were sampled from a woman in her sixties in good health.

In this sample, this clonotype turned up a few times. V gene TRBV7-9 combines with J gene TRBJ2-7; D remains ambiguous. The V gene lost 4 bases and the J gene lost 0 bases, with 7 bases spanning the gap. The germline V gene has CDR1 SEHNR and CDR2 FQNEAQ (reference sequence). The CDR3 is made up of 13 amino acids. DNA of the CDR3: TGTGCCAGCAGCTCTGTGAGCTCCTACGAGCAGTACTTC. It codes for CASSSVSSYEQYF.

This clonotype was seen at least ten times. V usage is TRBV7-2 and J usage is TRBJ1-2; possible D gene TRBD1, 5 bases. V lost 5 bases and J lost 4, with 11 bases in between. CDR1 and CDR2 from the germline V gene are SGHTA and FQGNSA. The CDR3 sequence is 13 residues long. The CDR3 loop reads CASSEGPSYGYTF. The CDR3 nucleotides read TGTGCCAGCAGCGAGGGACCGAGCTATGGCTACACCTTC.

This clonotype has just a few counts. The chain has TRBV20-1 and TRBJ1-1; no clear D. V lost 5 bases, J lost 1 base, and 11 bases lay in between. Germline V gene lookup returns CDR1 DFQATT and CDR2 SNEGSKA (reference sequence). The CDR3 length is 13 residues. Written as DNA, the CDR3 is TGCAGTGCTTCCCAGGACCCGAACACTGAAGCTTTCTTT. Translating it yields CSASQDPNTEAFF.

The genes are TRBV18 and TRBJ2-1, with a tentative D call TRBD2 (5 bases). This CDR3 comprises 12 residues. Trimming shortened V by 3 bases and J by 7 bases, and 7 bases separated the two germline ends. CDR1 and CDR2 (germline): KGHSH, LQKENI. CDR3 nucleotide sequence: TGTGCCAGCTCACCCCTAGCAAATGAGCAGTTCTTC. Amino acid sequence: CASSPLANEQFF.

The DNA for the CDR3 is TGTGCCAGCAGTGAATCGGGGTATCAGCCCCAGCATTTT. Its translation: CASSESGYQPQHF. The chain has TRBV25-1 and TRBJ1-5; no clear D gene. The length of the CDR3 is 13 residues. The germline CDR1 and CDR2 sequences are MGHDK and SYGVNS. The V end was cut by 1 base, the J end by 5 bases, with 6 bases between.

The chain has TRBV20-1 and TRBJ2-5; 7 positions agree with TRBD1. This CDR3 is built from 12 residues. Looked up from germline, CDR1 is DFQATT and CDR2 is SNEGSKA (reference sequence). J was trimmed by 5 bases and V by 4 bases; bases with no gene match: 4. CDR3 coding DNA: TGCAGTGCTAACAGGGGAGACGAGACCCAGTACTTC. This encodes CSANRGDETQYF.

V usage is TRBV30 and J usage is TRBJ1-2, with D possibly TRBD1 on 5 matching bases. Germline V lookup: CDR1 GTSNPN, CDR2 SVGIG (reference sequence). This CDR3 spans 14 amino acids. Trimming pared 0 bases from V and 4 bases from J, leaving 12 bases between. CDR3 protein: CAWSVTTDFYGYTF. The CDR3, as DNA: TGTGCCTGGAGTGTGACGACAGATTTCTATGGCTACACCTTC.

This chain connects TRBV30 to TRBJ2-4; TRBD1 agrees at 10 bases. The J call may be mistaken, given a closer DNA end match to TRBJ2-7. CDR3 size: 11 residues. Germline V lookup: CDR1 GTSNPN, CDR2 SVGIG (reference sequence). The CDR3 sequence: CAWDRGGEQYF. DNA for the CDR3: TGTGCTTGGGACAGGGGCGGCGAGCAGTACTTC.

This rearrangement joins TRBV28 to TRBJ2-1; D may be TRBD2 (6 bases). Germline V gene sequence: CDR1 MDHEN, CDR2 SYDVKM. V gave up 1 base and J gave up 4 bases, with 14 bases separating them. The CDR3 has 16 amino acids. CDR3 sequence reads: CASSLFPSEPYNEQFF. CDR3 coding DNA: TGTGCCAGCAGTTTATTTCCTAGCGAACCATACAATGAGCAGTTCTTC.

This clonotype has a handful of counts. V gene TRBV12-3 or TRBV12-4 combines with J gene TRBJ1-2; D is uncertain. The V and J ends lost 11 bases and 8 bases respectively, with 18 bases between them. The CDR3 is 12 residues long. The CDR3 region is CAEFVGGIGYTF. The CDR3 region has the DNA TGTGCCGAATTCGTTGGAGGAATCGGCTACACCTTC.

The chain is built from TRBV29-1 and TRBJ2-7; the match to TRBD1 covers 8 bases. Looked up from germline, CDR1 is SQVTM and CDR2 is ANQGSEA. The length of the CDR3 is 14 residues. Unmatched junction bases numbered 14, after V lost 6 bases and J lost 7 bases. CDR3: CSVSGGGFHNEQYF. For the CDR3, the DNA is TGCAGCGTATCAGGGGGCGGCTTCCACAATGAGCAGTACTTC.

The rearrangement links TRBV20-1 to TRBJ2-2, with 9 bases matching TRBD1. CDR1 is DFQATT, CDR2 SNEGSKA, per germline (reference sequence). This CDR3 has 16 residues. V shed 6 bases and J 3 bases; nucleotides not matched to a gene: 11. CDR3 bases: TGCAGTGCCCAGAACCCGGGACAGGGCGACACCGGGGAGCTGTTTTTT. Amino acid sequence: CSAQNPGQGDTGELFF.

The chain employs TRBV18 and TRBJ2-1; D is ambiguous. V lost 3 bases, J lost 2 bases, and 11 bases lay in between. CDR1 KGHSH and CDR2 LQKENI come from the germline V gene. The CDR3 sequence is 15 residues long. CDR3 sequence: CASSPSLSAYNEQFF. CDR3 in DNA: TGTGCCAGCTCACCTAGCCTCTCGGCCTACAATGAGCAGTTCTTC.